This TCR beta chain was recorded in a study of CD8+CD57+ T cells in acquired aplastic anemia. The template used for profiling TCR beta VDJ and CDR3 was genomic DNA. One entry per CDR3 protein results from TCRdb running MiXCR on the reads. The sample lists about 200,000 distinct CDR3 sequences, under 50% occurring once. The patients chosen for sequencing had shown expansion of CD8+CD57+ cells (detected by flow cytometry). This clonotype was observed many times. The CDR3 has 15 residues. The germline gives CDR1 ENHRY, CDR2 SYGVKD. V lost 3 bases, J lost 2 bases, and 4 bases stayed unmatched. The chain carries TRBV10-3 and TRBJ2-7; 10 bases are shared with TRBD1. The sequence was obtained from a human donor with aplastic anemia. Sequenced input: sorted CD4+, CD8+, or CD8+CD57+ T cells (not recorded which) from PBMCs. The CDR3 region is CAISDATGGPYEQYF. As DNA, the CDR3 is TGTGCCATCAGTGACGCGACAGGGGGCCCCTACGAGCAGTACTTC.